This entry concerns a single T cell receptor beta chain. This sample was taken from a study of blood T cell repertoires in COVID-19. The CDR3 length is 15 residues. Germline CDR1 MNHNY, CDR2 SVGAGI (reference sequence). Trimming pared 6 bases from V and 12 bases from J, leaving 21 bases between. Original handling: Reference gene primers were amplified, and this amplification served to estimate nucleated cell counts. This table comes from immunoSEQ multiplex PCR, and its TCRdb copy is limited to in-frame clones, with some not included. That table gives V, J and clone size, and the DNA gave D and trimming. The sample consists of around 300,000 clones, about 89% of them appearing once.

The sample consisted of peripheral blood. The receptor comes from a man between 45 and 60 years old with acute or convalescent COVID-19. The rearrangement joins TRBV6-6 to TRBJ1-6; a possible D gene is TRBD1 (5 bases). The CDR3 spells CASRQVNRDSRPLHF. The CDR3 bases are TGTGCCAGCAGACAAGTGAACCGGGACTCCCGACCCCTCCACTTT.